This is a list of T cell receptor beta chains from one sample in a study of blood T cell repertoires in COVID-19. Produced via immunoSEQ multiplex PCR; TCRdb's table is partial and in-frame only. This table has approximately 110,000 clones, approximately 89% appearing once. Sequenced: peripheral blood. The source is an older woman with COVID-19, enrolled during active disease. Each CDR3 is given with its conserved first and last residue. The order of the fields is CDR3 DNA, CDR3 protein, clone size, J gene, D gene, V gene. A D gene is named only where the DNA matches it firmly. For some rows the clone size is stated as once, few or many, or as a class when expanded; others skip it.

TGTGCCAGTAGTATCATTTATGTCGGTACAGATACGCAGTATTTT	CASSIIYVGTDTQYF	-	TRBJ2-3	-	TRBV19
TGCGCCAGCAGCCAAGGAGGACAGGGGCTTTCACCCCTCCACTTT	CASSQGGQGLSPLHF	-	TRBJ1-6	TRBD1	TRBV4-3
TGTGCCAGCAGTGAAACTAACTGGGAAGCTTTCTTT	CASSETNWEAFF	-	TRBJ1-1	-	TRBV25-1
TGTGCCAGCAGTCGGACATACCTAACCTCCTACGAGCAGTACTTC	CASSRTYLTSYEQYF	-	TRBJ2-7	-	TRBV2
TGTGCCAGCAGCCTGCTCAGGGCTAGTAGAGAGCAGTACTTC	CASSLLRASREQYF	-	TRBJ2-7	-	TRBV14
TGTGCCAGCAGGGTTGGGGGGAGCTCCTACAATGAGCAGTTCTTC	CASRVGGSSYNEQFF	-	TRBJ2-1	-	TRBV6-6
TGTGCCAGCAGCTTAGCTCCCTTTGGCAGGGGTGGCGAAAAACTGTTTTTT	CASSLAPFGRGGEKLFF	-	TRBJ1-4	-	TRBV7-8
TGTGCCAGCAGCACCGGGACAACCTCAGACTATGGCTACACCTTC	CASSTGTTSDYGYTF	-	TRBJ1-2	-	TRBV7-3
TGCAGCGTTGAAGGGCAGAACTATGGCTACACCTTC	CSVEGQNYGYTF	-	TRBJ1-2	-	TRBV29-1
TGTGCCAGCAGCTTCAGGGGGACGGGTCGCGAGCAGTACTTC	CASSFRGTGREQYF	-	TRBJ2-7	TRBD1	TRBV11-2
TGTGCCAGCAGCCGGGGATCCTATGGCTACACCTTC	CASSRGSYGYTF	-	TRBJ1-2	-	TRBV12-3/TRBV12-4
TGTGCCAGCAGCGTAGTGAGCGGGGCGAACACCGGGGAGCTGTTTTTT	CASSVVSGANTGELFF	-	TRBJ2-2	TRBD2	TRBV9
TGTGCCAGCAGCCTGGTGGGGGGAAGTAATGAAAAACTGTTTTTT	CASSLVGGSNEKLFF	-	TRBJ1-4	-	TRBV5-6
TGTGCCAGCAGCCAGACAGGTTACACTGAAGCTTTCTTT	CASSQTGYTEAFF	-	TRBJ1-1	-	TRBV3-1/TRBV3-2
TGTGCCAGCAGTGAATGGGCGGGGGCCTCCCACAATGAGCAGTTCTTC	CASSEWAGASHNEQFF	-	TRBJ2-1	-	TRBV2
TGTGCCAGTAGTACAGGACAGGGTAATTCACCCCTCCACTTT	CASSTGQGNSPLHF	-	TRBJ1-6	TRBD1	TRBV19
TGTGCCAGCAGCAGAGGCATGGTATCCGGGGAGCTGTTTTTT	CASSRGMVSGELFF	-	TRBJ2-2	-	TRBV7-2
TGTGCCAGCAGCTTGGTCGGACAGGGGGCTCTGGCACCCCTCCACTTT	CASSLVGQGALAPLHF	-	TRBJ1-6	TRBD1	TRBV5-6
TGTGCCAGTAGTACGGTTCTCGCTAACACTGAAGCTTTCTTT	CASSTVLANTEAFF	-	TRBJ1-1	-	TRBV19
TGTGCCACCAGCAGAGACCAGGGAGAAGCTTTCTTT	CATSRDQGEAFF	-	TRBJ1-1	-	TRBV15
TGTGCCAGCAACACCCCAGGGGGAGATAATGAAAAACTGTTTTTT	CASNTPGGDNEKLFF	-	TRBJ1-4	TRBD1	TRBV6-5
TGTGCCAGCAGTGATGGAGCGAGGGTTGGCTACACCTTC	CASSDGARVGYTF	-	TRBJ1-2	-	TRBV6-1
TGTGCCATCAGTGATCGGGCAGGGATCGGTGGAAACACCATATATTTT	CAISDRAGIGGNTIYF	once	TRBJ1-3	-	TRBV10-3
TGTGCCAGCAGTTACATCTCGAACCGAGGAGGGAATTCACCCCTCCACTTT	CASSYISNRGGNSPLHF	-	TRBJ1-6	-	TRBV2
TGTGCCTGGAGTCGCGTCGCGTCATCATATCGGCAGTTCTTC	CAWSRVASSYRQFF	once	TRBJ2-1	-	TRBV30
TGTGCCAGTAGTAGACAAGTAAATCAGCCCCAGCATTTT	CASSRQVNQPQHF	-	TRBJ1-5	-	TRBV19
TGTGCCAGCAGTAGCGGGGGTGGGGCAGGTCGAAATCAGCCCCAGCATTTT	CASSSGGGAGRNQPQHF	-	TRBJ1-5	-	TRBV28
TGCGCCGCCCTCGGGAGAGCGGCGGACACTGAAGCTTTCTTT	CAALGRAADTEAFF	-	TRBJ1-1	-	TRBV10-2
TGTGCCTGGAGGGACTTCCTAAATCGCGGGATAAATGAAAAACTGTTTTTT	CAWRDFLNRGINEKLFF	-	TRBJ1-4	-	TRBV30
TGTGCCAGCAGTTACGAGGGAATTGGCTACACCTTC	CASSYEGIGYTF	-	TRBJ1-2	-	TRBV6-2/TRBV6-3
TGTGCCAGCAGCCAAGTAACAGGGGTCTATAATTCACCCCTCCACTTT	CASSQVTGVYNSPLHF	-	TRBJ1-6	TRBD1	TRBV3-1/TRBV3-2
TGTGCCAGCAGTGTCAGTTTTGGGGGCGCAGGAATCTACGAGCAGTACTTC	CASSVSFGGAGIYEQYF	-	TRBJ2-7	-	TRBV6-1
TGTGCCAGTAGTATAGACTACGGACTAGGGGAGACTATGAATGAGCAGTTCTTC	CASSIDYGLGETMNEQFF	-	TRBJ2-1	TRBD2	TRBV19
TGTGCCAGCAGCCCCGGGACAGACTATGGCTACACCTTC	CASSPGTDYGYTF	once	TRBJ1-2	TRBD1	TRBV7-3
TGTGCCAGCAGCCCAGGGGAGTATGGCTACACCTTC	CASSPGEYGYTF	-	TRBJ1-2	-	TRBV5-6
TGTGCCAGCAGCTTATGGAGCGAGGGACTAGCGGACACGAGGGGGACAGATACGCAGTATTTT	CASSLWSEGLADTRGTDTQYF	-	TRBJ2-3	TRBD2	TRBV13
TGCGCCAGCAGCCAAGTGCTCGATTCTAGCTCTGGAAACACCATATATTTT	CASSQVLDSSSGNTIYF	-	TRBJ1-3	-	TRBV4-1
TGTGCCAGTAGTATGACTAGCATACGGGTCACAGATACGCAGTATTTT	CASSMTSIRVTDTQYF	-	TRBJ2-3	TRBD2	TRBV19
TGTGCCAGCAGTTTACAGGGGGATACGAACACTGAAGCTTTCTTT	CASSLQGDTNTEAFF	-	TRBJ1-1	TRBD1	TRBV28
TGTGCCAGCTCACCATTCTCAGCTAGCGGGACTAACACCGGGGAGCTGTTTTTT	CASSPFSASGTNTGELFF	-	TRBJ2-2	TRBD2	TRBV18
TGTGCCAGCAGCGAGGACAGGGAGAACACCGGGGAGCTGTTTTTT	CASSEDRENTGELFF	-	TRBJ2-2	TRBD1	TRBV7-7
TGTGCCAGCAGTAGACAGGGAATATTAACTGAAGCTTTCTTT	CASSRQGILTEAFF	-	TRBJ1-1	TRBD1	TRBV27
TGTGCCAGCAGCTTTGCCTTACAGGGGGTGGGTCTCAATGAGCAGTTCTTC	CASSFALQGVGLNEQFF	-	TRBJ2-1	TRBD1	TRBV5-6
TGTGCCAGCCGTCATACAGGGGCGACTGAAGCTTTCTTT	CASRHTGATEAFF	-	TRBJ1-1	TRBD1	TRBV25-1
TGTGCCAGTTCCCACGGGAATACGAAGCAGTACTTC	CASSHGNTKQYF	-	TRBJ2-7	-	TRBV19
TGTGCCAGCAGCTTCGGCAATGAGCAGTTCTTC	CASSFGNEQFF	once	TRBJ2-1	-	TRBV7-9
TGTGCCAGCAGCGTTAGCGGGGGCGGATCAGATACGCAGTATTTT	CASSVSGGGSDTQYF	-	TRBJ2-3	TRBD2	TRBV9
TGCGCCAGCAGCTTGGCGAACCCAGACTATGGCTACACCTTC	CASSLANPDYGYTF	-	TRBJ1-2	-	TRBV5-1
TGTGCCAGCAGCTCACGGACAGTTAACTATGGCTACACCTTC	CASSSRTVNYGYTF	-	TRBJ1-2	-	TRBV9
TGTGCCAGCAGCTTGGCAATTTGGGACAGTACACTGAACACTGAAGCTTTCTTT	CASSLAIWDSTLNTEAFF	-	TRBJ1-1	TRBD1	TRBV5-6
TGCGCTCCTGCGGGGGTCGACAGCGGCTACACCTTC	CAPAGVDSGYTF	-	TRBJ1-2	-	TRBV28
TGTGCCAGCAGGGACACCGGGACAACGAACACCGGGGAGCTGTTTTTT	CASRDTGTTNTGELFF	-	TRBJ2-2	-	TRBV7-6
TGTGCCAGCAGTGAAGCACGAGGAGGCCTTGAAGCTTTCTTT	CASSEARGGLEAFF	-	TRBJ1-1	-	TRBV6-1